This T cell receptor beta chain is from a study of blood T cell repertoires in COVID-19. The data were produced by immunoSEQ multiplex PCR, yet TCRdb's version contains in-frame clones alone and is incomplete. The sample has 150,000 to 250,000 clones, roughly 87% seen once; the top ten hold about 2.3%. The sequencing sample was made of PBMCs or T cells enriched from blood (not recorded which). This receptor was obtained from a woman in her thirties who had recovered from COVID-19.

CDR3 sequence reads: CASSLGQFYGYTF. The DNA of the CDR3 is TGTGCCAGCAGCCTAGGACAGTTCTATGGCTACACCTTC. This chain joins TRBV7-3 and TRBJ1-2, with D possibly being TRBD1 (6 bases). V was trimmed by 5 bases and J by 4 bases, leaving 11 bases between them. The CDR3 totals 13 residues. The germline V gene encodes CDR1 SGHTA and CDR2 FQGTGA.